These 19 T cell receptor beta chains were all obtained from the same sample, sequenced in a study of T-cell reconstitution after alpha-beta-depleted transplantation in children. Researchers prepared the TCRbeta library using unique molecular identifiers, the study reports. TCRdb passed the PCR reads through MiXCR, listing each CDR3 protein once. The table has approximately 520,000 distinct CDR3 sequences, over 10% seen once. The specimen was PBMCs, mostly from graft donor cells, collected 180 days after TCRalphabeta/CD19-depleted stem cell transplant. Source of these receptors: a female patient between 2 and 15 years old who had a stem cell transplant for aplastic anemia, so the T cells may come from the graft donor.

Here the CDR3 reads CASSPKPLGTYEQYF. The CDR3 DNA follows: TGTGCCAGCAGCCCAAAACCCCTGGGCACCTACGAGCAGTACTTC. The gene calls are TRBV9 and TRBJ2-7; no reliable D call. The CDR3 contains 15 residues. The germline V and J ends were trimmed by 4 bases and 2 bases, with 16 bases remaining between them. CDR1 is SGDLS, CDR2 YYNGEE, per germline.

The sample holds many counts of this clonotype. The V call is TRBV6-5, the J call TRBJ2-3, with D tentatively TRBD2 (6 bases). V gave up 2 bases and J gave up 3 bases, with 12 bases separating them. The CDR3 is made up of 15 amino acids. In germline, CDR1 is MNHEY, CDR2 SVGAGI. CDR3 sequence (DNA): TGTGCCAGCAGTTACAGGGGAGGCGGGACAGATACGCAGTATTTT. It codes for CASSYRGGGTDTQYF.

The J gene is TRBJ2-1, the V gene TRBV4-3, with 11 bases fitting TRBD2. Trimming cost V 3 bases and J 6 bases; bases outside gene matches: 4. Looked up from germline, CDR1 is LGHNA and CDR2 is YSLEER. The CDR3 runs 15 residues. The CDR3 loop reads CASSQATSGSNEQFF. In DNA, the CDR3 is TGCGCCAGCAGCCAGGCTACTAGCGGGAGCAATGAGCAGTTCTTC.

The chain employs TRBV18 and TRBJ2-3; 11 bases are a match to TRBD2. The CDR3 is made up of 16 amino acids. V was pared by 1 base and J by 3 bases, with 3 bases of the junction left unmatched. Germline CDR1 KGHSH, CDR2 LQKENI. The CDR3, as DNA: TGTGCCAGCTCACCACTAGCGGGAGGGCCAACAGATACGCAGTATTTT. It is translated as CASSPLAGGPTDTQYF.

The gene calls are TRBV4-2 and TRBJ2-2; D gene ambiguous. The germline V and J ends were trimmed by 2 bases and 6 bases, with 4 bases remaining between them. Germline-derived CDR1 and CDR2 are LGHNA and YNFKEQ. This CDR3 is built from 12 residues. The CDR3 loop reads CASSQPSGELFF. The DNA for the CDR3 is TGTGCCAGCAGCCAACCGTCCGGGGAGCTGTTTTTT.

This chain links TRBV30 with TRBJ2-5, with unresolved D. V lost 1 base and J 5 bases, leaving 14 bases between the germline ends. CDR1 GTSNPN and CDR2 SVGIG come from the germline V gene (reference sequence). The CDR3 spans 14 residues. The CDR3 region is CAWSGLTKWETQYF. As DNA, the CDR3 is TGTGCCTGGAGTGGCCTCACCAAGTGGGAGACCCAGTACTTC.

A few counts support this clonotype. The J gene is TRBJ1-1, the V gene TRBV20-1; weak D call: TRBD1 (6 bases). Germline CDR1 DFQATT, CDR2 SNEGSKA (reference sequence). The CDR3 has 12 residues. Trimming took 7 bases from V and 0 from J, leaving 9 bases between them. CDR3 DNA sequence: TGCAGTGGGCCAGGGGTGAACACTGAAGCTTTCTTT. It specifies CSGPGVNTEAFF.

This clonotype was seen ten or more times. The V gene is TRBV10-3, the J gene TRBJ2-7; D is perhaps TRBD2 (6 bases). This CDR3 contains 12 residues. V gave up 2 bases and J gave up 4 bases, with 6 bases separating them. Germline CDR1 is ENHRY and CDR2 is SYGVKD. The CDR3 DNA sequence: TGTGCCATCAGTGAGGGAGGGTACGAGCAGTACGTC. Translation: CAISEGGYEQYV.

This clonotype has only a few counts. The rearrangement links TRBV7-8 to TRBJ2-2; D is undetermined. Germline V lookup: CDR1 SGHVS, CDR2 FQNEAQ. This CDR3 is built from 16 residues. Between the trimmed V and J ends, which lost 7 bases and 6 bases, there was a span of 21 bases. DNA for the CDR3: TGTGCCAGCATCCAGAATGCCGACCGGAGATCCGGGGAGCTGTTTTTT. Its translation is CASIQNADRRSGELFF. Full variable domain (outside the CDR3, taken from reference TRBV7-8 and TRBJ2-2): GAGVSQSPRYKVAKRGQDVALRCDPISGHVSLFWYQQALGQGPEFLTYFQNEAQLDKSGLPSDRFFAERPEGSVSTLKIQRTQQEDSAVYLCASIQNADRRSGELFFGEGSRLTVL.

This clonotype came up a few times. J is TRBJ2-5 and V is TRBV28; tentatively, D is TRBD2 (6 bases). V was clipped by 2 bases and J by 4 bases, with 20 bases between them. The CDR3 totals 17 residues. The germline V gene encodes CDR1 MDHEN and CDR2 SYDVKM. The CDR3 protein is CASSLRGGGRAGETQYF. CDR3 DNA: TGTGCCAGCAGTTTAAGGGGTGGCGGCCGAGCGGGAGAGACCCAGTACTTC.

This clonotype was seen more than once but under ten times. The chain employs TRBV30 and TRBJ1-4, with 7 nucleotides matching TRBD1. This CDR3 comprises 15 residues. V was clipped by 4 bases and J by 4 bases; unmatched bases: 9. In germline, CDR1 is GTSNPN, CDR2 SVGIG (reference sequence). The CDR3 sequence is CAWNPDRVLNEKLFF. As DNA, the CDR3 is TGTGCCTGGAACCCCGACAGGGTCCTTAATGAAAAACTGTTTTTT.

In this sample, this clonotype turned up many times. This CDR3 is CASSLVVGELFF. In DNA form, the CDR3 reads TGTGCCAGCAGCTTGGTGGTCGGGGAGCTGTTTTTT. The chain carries TRBV5-6 and TRBJ2-2; no clear D. CDR3 length: 12 residues. Germline V gene data show CDR1 as SGHDT and CDR2 as YYEEEE. Trimming pared 0 bases from V and 7 bases from J, leaving 4 bases between.

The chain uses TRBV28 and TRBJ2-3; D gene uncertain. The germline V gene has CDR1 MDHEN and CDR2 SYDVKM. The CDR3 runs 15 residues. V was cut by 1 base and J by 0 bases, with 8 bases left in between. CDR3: CASSLSPDSTDTQYF. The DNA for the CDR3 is TGTGCCAGCAGTTTATCCCCTGACAGCACAGATACGCAGTATTTT.

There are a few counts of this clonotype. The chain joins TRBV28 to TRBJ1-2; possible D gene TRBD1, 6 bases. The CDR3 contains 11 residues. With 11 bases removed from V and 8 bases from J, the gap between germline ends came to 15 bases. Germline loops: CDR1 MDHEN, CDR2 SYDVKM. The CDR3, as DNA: TGTGCCGGCTCCGGAGGGGGGGGCTACACCTTC. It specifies CAGSGGGGYTF.

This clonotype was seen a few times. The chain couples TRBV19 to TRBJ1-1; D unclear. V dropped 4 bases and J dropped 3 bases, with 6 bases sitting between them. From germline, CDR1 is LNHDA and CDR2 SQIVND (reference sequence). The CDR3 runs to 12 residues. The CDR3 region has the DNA TGTGCCAGTAGTAGAAGAGACACTGAAGCTTTCTTT. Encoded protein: CASSRRDTEAFF.

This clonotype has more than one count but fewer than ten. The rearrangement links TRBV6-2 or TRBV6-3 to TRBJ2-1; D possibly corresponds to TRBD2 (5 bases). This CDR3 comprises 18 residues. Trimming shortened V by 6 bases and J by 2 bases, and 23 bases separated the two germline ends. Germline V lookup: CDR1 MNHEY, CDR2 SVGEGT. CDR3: CASSPGLARTGTYNEQFF. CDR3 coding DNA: TGTGCCAGCAGCCCCGGACTCGCTCGCACGGGTACCTACAATGAGCAGTTCTTC.

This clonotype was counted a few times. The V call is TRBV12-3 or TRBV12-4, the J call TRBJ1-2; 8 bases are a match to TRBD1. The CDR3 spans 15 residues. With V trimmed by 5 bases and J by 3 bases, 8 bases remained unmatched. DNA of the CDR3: TGTGCCAGCAGTCCCTCGGACAGGGCCCACTATGGCTACACCTTC. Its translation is CASSPSDRAHYGYTF.

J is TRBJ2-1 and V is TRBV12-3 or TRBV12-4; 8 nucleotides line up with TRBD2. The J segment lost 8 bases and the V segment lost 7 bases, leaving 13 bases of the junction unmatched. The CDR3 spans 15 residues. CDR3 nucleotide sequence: TGTGCCAGCACCCTGGGGGCGGGAGGATTCTATGAGCAGTTCTTC. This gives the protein CASTLGAGGFYEQFF.

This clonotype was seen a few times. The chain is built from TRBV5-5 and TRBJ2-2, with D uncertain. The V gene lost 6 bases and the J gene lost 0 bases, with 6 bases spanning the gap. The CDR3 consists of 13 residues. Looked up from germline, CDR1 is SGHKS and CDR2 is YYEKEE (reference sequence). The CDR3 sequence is CASIFPNTGELFF. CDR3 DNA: TGTGCCAGCATCTTCCCGAACACCGGGGAGCTGTTTTTT.